This entry lists 24 T cell receptor beta chains sequenced from one sample in a study of blood T cell repertoires in COVID-19. Clones were sequenced by immunoSEQ multiplex PCR, and TCRdb holds only the in-frame ones, with some missing. Among some 28,000 clones listed, 76% were seen once. Sequencing was carried out using peripheral blood. The receptors derive from a man between 65 and 80 years old with acute or convalescent COVID-19.

This clone was counted once. CDR3 residues: CASSLDSFDNEQFF. The DNA for the CDR3 is TGTGCCAGCAGCTTAGATTCCTTTGACAATGAGCAGTTCTTC. The chain joins TRBV11-1 to TRBJ2-1; D unclear. Germline V CDR1 and CDR2: SGHAT, FQDESV (reference sequence). The CDR3 runs 14 residues. Trimming left V 1 base short and J 5 bases short, with 9 bases between.

The rearrangement uses TRBV5-1 and TRBJ1-2; D is undetermined. The CDR3 loop spans 15 amino acids. Germline loops: CDR1 SGHRS, CDR2 YFSETQ. V dropped 0 bases and J dropped 2 bases, with 11 bases sitting between them. CDR3 amino acids: CASSLAGAGNYGYTF. The CDR3 nucleotides are TGCGCCAGCAGCTTGGCCGGAGCGGGAAACTATGGCTACACCTTC.

V and J are TRBV6-6 and TRBJ2-7, with 13 bases lining up with TRBD2. This CDR3 spans 15 amino acids. CDR1 and CDR2 (germline): MNHNY, SVGAGI (reference sequence). The junction had 9 bases not matched to a gene; V was cut back by 7 bases and J by 6 bases. This CDR3 reads CASTHDGLAGVEQYF. The CDR3 DNA is TGTGCCAGCACCCACGACGGACTAGCGGGAGTCGAGCAGTACTTC.

V and J are TRBV7-3 and TRBJ2-1; 13 positions agree with TRBD2. The CDR3 has 14 amino acids. J lost 6 bases, V lost 6 bases, and 2 bases had no gene match. Germline V lookup: CDR1 SGHTA, CDR2 FQGTGA. In DNA, the CDR3 is TGTGCCAGCAGGGGGACTAGCGGGGCCAATGAGCAGTTCTTC. It is translated as CASRGTSGANEQFF.

This chain joins TRBV19 and TRBJ2-1, with TRBD2 matching over 10 bases. CDR3 length: 15 amino acids. The V gene end was trimmed by 7 bases and the J gene end by 7 bases; junction bases not matched to a gene: 10. Germline V gene lookup returns CDR1 LNHDA and CDR2 SQIVND (reference sequence). CDR3 sequence reads: CASKFLPSGSNEQFF. The CDR3 nucleotides read TGTGCCAGTAAATTCCTCCCTAGCGGGAGTAATGAGCAGTTCTTC. The full variable domain, rest sourced from reference TRBV19 and TRBJ2-1, is DGGITQSPKYLFRKEGQNVTLSCEQNLNHDAMYWYRQDPGQGLRLIYYSQIVNDFQKGDIAEGYSVSREKKESFPLTVTSAQKNPTAFYLCASKFLPSGSNEQFFGPGTRLTVL.

J is TRBJ1-3 and V is TRBV7-4; 8 bases fit TRBD1. The CDR3 extends over 16 amino acids. In germline, CDR1 is SGHVT, CDR2 SQSDAQ. V gave up 0 bases and J gave up 6 bases; unmatched junction bases: 7. The CDR3 spells CASSLAGQGPLNTIYF. The CDR3 nucleotides read TGTGCCAGCAGCTTAGCAGGACAGGGCCCTTTAAACACCATATATTTT.

The rearrangement uses TRBV20-1 and TRBJ1-2, with TRBD1 identical over 7 bases. CDR1 DFQATT and CDR2 SNEGSKA come from the germline V gene (reference sequence). This CDR3 contains 14 residues. J was trimmed by 13 bases and V by 3 bases; bases with no gene match: 17. CDR3 region: CSASTSSGGQSGTF. CDR3 in DNA: TGCAGTGCTAGTACCAGCTCCGGGGGACAGTCTGGCACCTTC.

The rearrangement uses TRBV27 and TRBJ2-2; no reliable D call. Trimming left V 7 bases short and J 5 bases short, with 17 bases between. Per the germline V gene, CDR1 is MNHEY and CDR2 is SMNVEV (reference sequence). This CDR3 region has 15 residues. The CDR3 sequence: CASTSYPPRTGELFF. The CDR3 DNA reads as TGTGCCAGCACTTCCTACCCCCCGAGGACCGGGGAGCTGTTTTTT.

The V gene is TRBV14, the J gene TRBJ2-3; no definite D call. The CDR3 spans 11 residues. V lost 0 bases, J lost 9 bases, and 4 bases lay in between. Germline lookup yields CDR1 SGHDN and CDR2 FVKESK. Here the CDR3 DNA reads TGTGCCAGCAGCCAAGACATCACGCAGTATTTT. This codes for CASSQDITQYF.

The chain carries TRBV28 and TRBJ2-6; D not resolved. The V end lost 6 bases, the J end lost 1 base, and 19 bases lay between the germline ends. CDR3 size: 18 residues. Per germline, CDR1 MDHEN and CDR2 SYDVKM. The CDR3 here is CASSQAGLGKSGANVLTF. The CDR3 nucleotides read TGTGCCAGCAGCCAAGCCGGGTTAGGCAAATCTGGGGCCAACGTCCTGACTTTC.

This clone has a single count. This chain links TRBV5-1 with TRBJ2-7; D remains ambiguous. There are 17 residues in the CDR3. Trimming pared 0 bases from V and 2 bases from J, leaving 18 bases between. The germline V gene encodes CDR1 SGHRS and CDR2 YFSETQ. CDR3 region: CASSLAQFSQTTYEQYF. Here the CDR3 DNA reads TGCGCCAGCAGCTTGGCCCAGTTTTCCCAAACCACCTACGAGCAGTACTTC.

This sequence joins TRBV6-5 and TRBJ1-5; the match to TRBD1 covers 7 bases. The CDR3 spans 14 residues. Trimming at V came to 4 bases and at J to 4 bases, leaving 4 bases not matched to a gene. From germline, CDR1 is MNHEY and CDR2 SVGAGI. CDR3 amino acids: CASSWDRLNQPQHF. The CDR3 DNA follows: TGTGCCAGCAGTTGGGACAGACTAAATCAGCCCCAGCATTTT.

This clone was counted a few times. Other DNA sequences in this specimen translate into the identical CDR3. The chain combines TRBV20-1 with TRBJ2-7; D is ambiguous. With 2 bases removed from V and 3 bases from J, the gap between germline ends came to 5 bases. The germline V gene has CDR1 DFQATT and CDR2 SNEGSKA (reference sequence). This CDR3 is 11 amino acids long. CDR3 sequence: CSARPGYEQYF. CDR3 DNA: TGCAGTGCTAGACCGGGCTACGAGCAGTACTTC.

This clone was seen a few times. This chain uses TRBV3-1 (or the pseudogene TRBV3-2) with TRBJ2-5; perhaps TRBD2 as D (6 bases). Germline V gives CDR1 LGHDT, CDR2 YNNKEL (reference sequence). This CDR3 is built from 12 residues. V was clipped by 2 bases and J by 7 bases, with 8 bases between them. The CDR3 sequence: CASSQRGLTQYF. CDR3 nucleotide sequence: TGTGCCAGCAGCCAACGGGGGTTGACCCAGTACTTC.

V is TRBV5-4 and J is TRBJ2-4, with no clear D. The germline V and J ends were trimmed by 1 base and 2 bases, with 7 bases remaining between them. The germline gives CDR1 SGHNT, CDR2 YYREEE (reference sequence). The CDR3 totals 14 residues. CDR3 loop: CASSLRATKNIQYF. The DNA for the CDR3 is TGTGCCAGCAGCTTGAGAGCGACCAAAAACATTCAGTACTTC.

The rearrangement joins TRBV7-9 to TRBJ2-1, with 10 bases aligning to TRBD2. This CDR3 has 14 amino acids. From germline, CDR1 is SEHNR and CDR2 FQNEAQ (reference sequence). After removal of 3 bases from V and 7 bases from J, the junction contained 3 bases not matched to a gene. Written as DNA, the CDR3 is TGTGCCAGCAGCTTCCAGCGGGGGGGTAATGAGCAGTTCTTC. As protein: CASSFQRGGNEQFF.

This chain links TRBV5-8 with TRBJ2-1; 10 bases are shared with TRBD1. J was trimmed by 6 bases and V by 2 bases; bases with no gene match: 8. This CDR3 contains 16 residues. CDR1 and CDR2 (germline): SGHTS, YDEGEE. The CDR3 region has the DNA TGTGCCAGCAGCTTCCCGGGACAGGGGTTGAGCAATGAGCAGTTCTTC. It translates to CASSFPGQGLSNEQFF.

This chain joins TRBV7-9 and TRBJ2-1; a possible D gene is TRBD2 (5 bases). This CDR3 spans 14 amino acids. Germline loops: CDR1 SEHNR, CDR2 FQNEAQ (reference sequence). The ends were cut back, 5 bases at V and 7 bases at J, with 15 bases in the middle. CDR3 coding DNA: TGTGCCAGCAGCGAAGGCGGGTCCACAAATGAGCAGTTCTTC. Translating it yields CASSEGGSTNEQFF.

The chain uses TRBV19 and TRBJ2-7, with D possibly being TRBD2 (5 bases). Germline CDR1 and CDR2: LNHDA and SQIVND (reference sequence). The CDR3 totals 15 residues. Trimming pared 10 bases from V and 1 base from J, leaving 20 bases between. CDR3 sequence: CATSNPAGVSYEQYF. The DNA of the CDR3 is TGTGCCACCTCCAATCCGGCCGGGGTATCCTACGAGCAGTACTTC.

Notes on this clone: Because the CDR3's place on the DNA is in doubt, the DNA is left out and the CDR3 is given as listed by TCRdb. The chain joins TRBV6-5 to TRBJ2-7; the D call TRBD1 from the table was never checked on the DNA. Germline V gene sequence: CDR1 MNHEY, CDR2 SVGAGI. Including both end residues, the CDR3 is 14 amino acids long. The chain's CDR3 is CASILAGKIDEQYF.

This chain connects TRBV5-4 to TRBJ2-4; D ambiguous. The V and J ends lost 3 bases and 9 bases respectively, with 16 bases between them. CDR1 is SGHNT, CDR2 YYREEE, per germline (reference sequence). The CDR3 sequence is 14 residues long. The CDR3 nucleotides are TGTGCCAGCAGCTCGCCTATTAGTCCTGGCATTCAGTACTTC. As protein: CASSSPISPGIQYF.

The V call is TRBV27, the J call TRBJ2-1, with 10 bases that match TRBD2. The CDR3 contains 14 residues. V lost 2 bases, J lost 6 bases, and 1 base stayed unmatched. Germline V gene data show CDR1 as MNHEY and CDR2 as SMNVEV (reference sequence). The CDR3 coding sequence is TGTGCCAGCAGTTTACTAGCGGGAGTCAATGAGCAGTTCTTC. The encoded protein is CASSLLAGVNEQFF.

The chain has TRBV7-3 and TRBJ2-1, with 10 bases that match TRBD1. Germline CDR1 and CDR2: SGHTA and FQGTGA. The trim removed 5 bases at V and 1 base at J, leaving 5 bases unmatched. The CDR3 totals 16 residues. The CDR3 DNA reads as TGTGCCAGCAGCCCGACGGGACAGGGGTCCTACAATGAGCAGTTCTTC. The encoded protein is CASSPTGQGSYNEQFF.

This chain connects TRBV7-8 to TRBJ1-5; D perhaps matches TRBD1 (6 bases). CDR3 length: 17 amino acids. V shed 4 bases and J shed 2 bases, with 18 bases lying between them. Germline V gene lookup returns CDR1 SGHVS and CDR2 FQNEAQ. The CDR3 here is CASSSNVGAGRNQPQHF. The DNA of the CDR3 is TGTGCCAGCAGCTCGAACGTGGGGGCTGGGCGCAATCAGCCCCAGCATTTT.